A single sample gave rise to the 13 T cell receptor beta chains below, sequenced in a study of blood T cell repertoires in COVID-19. Generated by immunoSEQ multiplex PCR, the TCRdb table keeps only in-frame clones and is missing some. The top ten clones hold approximately 2.9% of a sample with 450,000 to 500,000 clones, 70% to 90% of them seen once. Sequences were obtained from peripheral blood. These receptors all come from a human donor in a cohort sampled during active COVID-19.

This chain links TRBV29-1 with TRBJ1-1, with 8 bases aligning to TRBD1. The germline V gene has CDR1 SQVTM and CDR2 ANQGSEA. There are 14 residues in the CDR3. V lost 6 bases to trimming and J lost 5 bases; unmatched junction nucleotides: 11. CDR3 DNA sequence: TGCAGCGTCCTGCCCCAGGGGGCTGGTACTGAAGCTTTCTTT. The encoded protein is CSVLPQGAGTEAFF.

The V gene is TRBV9, the J gene TRBJ2-7; 9 bases fit TRBD2. Germline values: CDR1 SGDLS, CDR2 YYNGEE. V was pared by 1 base and J by 4 bases, with 6 bases of the junction left unmatched. CDR3 length equals 15 residues. In DNA form, the CDR3 reads TGTGCCAGCAGCGTATTCGTTAGCGGGAGATACGAGCAGTACTTC. This translates into CASSVFVSGRYEQYF.

This clone has only a few counts. V gene TRBV18 combines with J gene TRBJ1-6, with TRBD1 identical over 7 bases. Germline CDR1 KGHSH, CDR2 LQKENI. This CDR3 contains 15 residues. V dropped 3 bases and J dropped 7; count of bases not matched to a gene: 6. The CDR3 sequence: CASSPDRVRNSPLHF. CDR3 DNA sequence: TGTGCCAGCTCACCCGACAGGGTGAGAAATTCACCCCTCCACTTT.

The chain combines TRBV27 with TRBJ2-2; 9 bases map to TRBD1. This CDR3 is 18 amino acids long. Germline values: CDR1 MNHEY, CDR2 SMNVEV (reference sequence). After removal of 7 bases from V and 7 bases from J, the junction contained 19 bases not matched to a gene. CDR3 loop: CASTTQRLRGQGNGELFF. CDR3 in DNA: TGTGCCAGCACCACGCAACGCCTCCGCGGACAGGGGAACGGGGAGCTGTTTTTT.

Points on this clone: The same CDR3 also results from other DNA sequences found in this sample. The chain carries TRBV11-3 and TRBJ2-2; D is uncertain. Germline V lookup: CDR1 SGHNT, CDR2 YENEEA. CDR3 length: 13 amino acids. Trimming cost V 1 base and J 5 bases, with 5 bases left between them. As DNA, the CDR3 is TGTGCCAGCAGCTTAGCCGGGACCGGGGAGCTGTTTTTT. This encodes CASSLAGTGELFF. The full variable domain, its missing parts supplied by reference TRBV11-3 and TRBJ2-2, is EAGVVQSPRYKIIEKKQPVAFWCNPISGHNTLYWYLQNLGQGPELLIRYENEEAVDDSQLPKDRFSAERLKGVDSTLKIQPAELGDSAVYLCASSLAGTGELFFGEGSRLTVL.

The rearrangement joins TRBV7-2 to TRBJ1-2; 10 bases fit TRBD1. J gave up 5 bases and V 5 bases, and 8 bases lay outside the gene matches. The CDR3 sequence is 15 residues long. CDR1 SGHTA and CDR2 FQGNSA come from the germline V gene. CDR3 sequence (DNA): TGTGCCAGCAGCCCCCGGGACAGGGGACTATATGGCTACACCTTC. It translates to CASSPRDRGLYGYTF.

The count of this clone is one. The chain recombines TRBV11-2 with TRBJ2-7; 9 nucleotides agree with TRBD1. This CDR3 region has 13 residues. Germline V gives CDR1 SGHAT, CDR2 FQNNGV. The J segment lost 5 bases and the V segment lost 4 bases, leaving 3 bases of the junction unmatched. The CDR3 nucleotides read TGTGCCAGCAGCTCGGACAGGGGTGACGAGCAGTACTTC. Its protein product is CASSSDRGDEQYF.

This clone has a single count. The chain couples TRBV15 to TRBJ2-3, with 9 bases identical to TRBD2. The CDR3 has 14 amino acids. Trimming at V came to 4 bases and at J to 1 base, leaving 0 bases not matched to a gene. The germline gives CDR1 LNHNV, CDR2 YYDKDF (reference sequence). CDR3 protein: CATSKREGTDTQYF. CDR3 sequence (DNA): TGTGCCACCAGCAAGCGGGAGGGCACAGATACGCAGTATTTT.

CDR3 residues: CASSQTGGNTGELFF. The DNA for the CDR3 is TGTGCCAGCAGCCAAACAGGGGGCAACACCGGGGAGCTGTTTTTT. The V gene is TRBV7-3, the J gene TRBJ2-2; 9 bases map to TRBD1. The germline V gene has CDR1 SGHTA and CDR2 FQGTGA. The J segment lost 2 bases and the V segment lost 5 bases, leaving 3 bases of the junction unmatched. This CDR3 comprises 15 residues.

Only a few counts were recorded for this clone. V usage is TRBV6-6 and J usage is TRBJ2-1; D might be TRBD2 (6 bases). The length of the CDR3 is 14 residues. V lost 6 bases to trimming and J lost 8 bases, with 17 bases between them. CDR1 is MNHNY, CDR2 SVGAGI, per germline (reference sequence). The CDR3 spells CASRRDQTAHEQFF. In nucleotides, the CDR3 is TGTGCCAGCAGGCGGGACCAAACTGCCCATGAGCAGTTCTTC.

This rearrangement joins TRBV11-1 to TRBJ2-3, with a tentative D call TRBD1 (6 bases). From germline, CDR1 is SGHAT and CDR2 FQDESV (reference sequence). The CDR3 extends over 11 amino acids. The V end lost 7 bases, the J end lost 6 bases, and 8 bases lay between the germline ends. Here the CDR3 DNA reads TGTGCCAGCACCCAGGGGGATACGCAGTATTTT. Protein sequence: CASTQGDTQYF. Drawing the rest from reference TRBV11-1 and TRBJ2-3, the complete variable domain is EAEVAQSPRYKITEKSQAVAFWCDPISGHATLYWYRQILGQGPELLVQFQDESVVDDSQLPKDRFSAERLKGVDSTLKIQPAELGDSAMYLCASTQGDTQYFGPGTRLTVL.

This clone was detected only a few times. This sequence joins TRBV6-6 and TRBJ2-3; the match to TRBD2 covers 7 bases. Germline V gene sequence: CDR1 MNHNY, CDR2 SVGAGI (reference sequence). The CDR3 covers 13 residues. Germline trimming cut 8 bases from V and 0 bases from J; bases unmatched to any gene: 2. The CDR3 region has the DNA TGTGCCAGCGGCGGGAGAAGCACAGATACGCAGTATTTT. Its translation is CASGGRSTDTQYF.

The chain uses TRBV5-4 and TRBJ2-7; 12 bases match TRBD2. Germline-derived CDR1 and CDR2 are SGHNT and YYREEE (reference sequence). This CDR3 contains 16 residues. The J segment lost 0 bases and the V segment lost 4 bases, leaving 5 bases of the junction unmatched. The CDR3 region is CASSLGLAGSSYEQYF. CDR3 nucleotide sequence: TGTGCCAGCAGCCTAGGACTAGCGGGAAGCTCCTACGAGCAGTACTTC.